The present entry profiles one TCR beta chain with its context. Its antigen is unknown. The data stem from a study of blood T cells in healthy people across ages. General study points: It was found that TCR beta diversity correlated strongly with the percentage of naive T cells. PBMC samples, being unsorted, prevented any conclusive comparison of naive and antigen-experienced cells.

A sample-barcoded 5' primer and a J-beta primer mix were used in a second PCR of roughly 6 to 11 cycles. A single record per CDR3 protein comes from TCRdb applying MiXCR to the 5' RACE reads. The sample has 700,000 or so distinct CDR3 sequences; less than 45% are singletons. Collection of 9 to 10 milliliters of peripheral blood was performed for each donor. Germline CDR1 reads MNHEY; CDR2 reads SVGAGI. V shed 5 bases, J shed 2 bases, and the junction held 5 bases outside the gene matches. The length of the CDR3 is 15 residues. This receptor was identified in a man older than 75 in good health. Sequencing was carried out using blood. The chain recombines TRBV6-5 with TRBJ2-3, with TRBD1 matching over 9 bases. The CDR3 DNA reads TGTGCCAGCAGTCTCCGGGACAGGGTCACAGATACGCAGTATTTT. This codes for CASSLRDRVTDTQYF.